This T cell receptor (beta chain) originates from a study of T-cell memory formation after mild COVID-19. CDR3 length: 15 residues. Trimming shortened V by 1 base and J by 8 bases, and 15 bases separated the two germline ends. Germline V lookup: CDR1 SGHAT, CDR2 FQNNGV. TCRdb used MiXCR to reprocess the 5' RACE reads, holding one entry per CDR3 protein. Of 250,000 to 350,000 distinct CDR3 sequences in the sample, 16% are singletons; the top ten hold 20% to 25%. This chain links TRBV11-2 with TRBJ2-1; D unresolved. This clonotype was sampled from a man younger than 30 who had mild COVID-19 (a few samples of this study predate the infection). Cell type and time point are not known. Sequences were obtained from PBMCs or a T cell subset sorted from them (not recorded which). The CDR3 is CASSLGVGKLDEQFF. In nucleotides, the CDR3 is TGTGCCAGCAGCTTAGGGGTAGGGAAACTGGATGAGCAGTTCTTC.